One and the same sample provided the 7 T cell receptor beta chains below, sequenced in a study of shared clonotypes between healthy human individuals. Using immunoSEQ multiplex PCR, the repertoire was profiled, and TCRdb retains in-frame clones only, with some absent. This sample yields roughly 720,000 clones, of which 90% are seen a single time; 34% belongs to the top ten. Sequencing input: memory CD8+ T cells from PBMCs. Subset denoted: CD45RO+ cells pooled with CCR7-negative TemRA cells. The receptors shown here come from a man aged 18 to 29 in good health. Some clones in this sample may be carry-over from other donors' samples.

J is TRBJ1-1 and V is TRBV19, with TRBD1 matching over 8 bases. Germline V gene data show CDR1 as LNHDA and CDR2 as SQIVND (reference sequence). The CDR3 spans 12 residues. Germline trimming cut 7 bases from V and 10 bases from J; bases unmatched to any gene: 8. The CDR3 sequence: CASTLRDRGAFF. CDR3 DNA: TGTGCCAGTACCCTGCGAGACAGGGGAGCTTTCTTT. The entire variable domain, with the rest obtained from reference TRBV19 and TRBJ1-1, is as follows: DGGITQSPKYLFRKEGQNVTLSCEQNLNHDAMYWYRQDPGQGLRLIYYSQIVNDFQKGDIAEGYSVSREKKESFPLTVTSAQKNPTAFYLCASTLRDRGAFFGQGTRLTVV.

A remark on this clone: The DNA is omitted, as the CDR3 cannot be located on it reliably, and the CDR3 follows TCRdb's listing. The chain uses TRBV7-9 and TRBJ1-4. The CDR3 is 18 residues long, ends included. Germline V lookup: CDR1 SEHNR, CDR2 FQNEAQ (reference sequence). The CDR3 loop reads CAPNFGPGCFGSGEKLFF.

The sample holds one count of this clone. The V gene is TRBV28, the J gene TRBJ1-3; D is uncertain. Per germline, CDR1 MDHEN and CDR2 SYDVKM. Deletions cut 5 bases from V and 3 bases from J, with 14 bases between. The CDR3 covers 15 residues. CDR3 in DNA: TGTGCCAGCAGTCCCATGGAGGAAGGTGGAAACACCATATATTTT. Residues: CASSPMEEGGNTIYF.

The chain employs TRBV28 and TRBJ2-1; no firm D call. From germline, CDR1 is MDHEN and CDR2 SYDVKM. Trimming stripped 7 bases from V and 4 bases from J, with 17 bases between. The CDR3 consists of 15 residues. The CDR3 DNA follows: TGTGCCAGCACCCACGACACACAGTTTTACAATGAGCAGTTCTTC. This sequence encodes CASTHDTQFYNEQFF.

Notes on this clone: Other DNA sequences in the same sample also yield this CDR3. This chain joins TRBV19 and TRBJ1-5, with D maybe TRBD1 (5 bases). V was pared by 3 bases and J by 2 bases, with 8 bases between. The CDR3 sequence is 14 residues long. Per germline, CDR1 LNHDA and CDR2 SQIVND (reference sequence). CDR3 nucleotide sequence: TGTGCCAGTAGTATCAGGGATCGCAATCAGCCCCAGCATTTT. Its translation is CASSIRDRNQPQHF.

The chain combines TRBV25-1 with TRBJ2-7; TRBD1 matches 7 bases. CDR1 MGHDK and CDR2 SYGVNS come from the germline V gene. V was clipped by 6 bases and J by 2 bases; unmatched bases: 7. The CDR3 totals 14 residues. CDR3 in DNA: TGTGCCAGCAGCACAGGGGAGATTACCTACGAGCAGTACTTC. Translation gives CASSTGEITYEQYF.

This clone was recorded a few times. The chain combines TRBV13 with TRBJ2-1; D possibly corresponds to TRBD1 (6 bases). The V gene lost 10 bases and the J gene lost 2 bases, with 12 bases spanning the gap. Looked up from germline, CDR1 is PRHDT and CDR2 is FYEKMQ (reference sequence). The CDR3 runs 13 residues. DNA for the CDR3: TGTGCCATCGAGGACAGCACCTACAATGAGCAGTTCTTC. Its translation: CAIEDSTYNEQFF. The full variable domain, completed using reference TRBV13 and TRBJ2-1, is AAGVIQSPRHLIKEKRETATLKCYPIPRHDTVYWYQQGPGQDPQFLISFYEKMQSDKGSIPDRFSAQQFSDYHSELNMSSLELGDSALYFCAIEDSTYNEQFFGPGTRLTVL.